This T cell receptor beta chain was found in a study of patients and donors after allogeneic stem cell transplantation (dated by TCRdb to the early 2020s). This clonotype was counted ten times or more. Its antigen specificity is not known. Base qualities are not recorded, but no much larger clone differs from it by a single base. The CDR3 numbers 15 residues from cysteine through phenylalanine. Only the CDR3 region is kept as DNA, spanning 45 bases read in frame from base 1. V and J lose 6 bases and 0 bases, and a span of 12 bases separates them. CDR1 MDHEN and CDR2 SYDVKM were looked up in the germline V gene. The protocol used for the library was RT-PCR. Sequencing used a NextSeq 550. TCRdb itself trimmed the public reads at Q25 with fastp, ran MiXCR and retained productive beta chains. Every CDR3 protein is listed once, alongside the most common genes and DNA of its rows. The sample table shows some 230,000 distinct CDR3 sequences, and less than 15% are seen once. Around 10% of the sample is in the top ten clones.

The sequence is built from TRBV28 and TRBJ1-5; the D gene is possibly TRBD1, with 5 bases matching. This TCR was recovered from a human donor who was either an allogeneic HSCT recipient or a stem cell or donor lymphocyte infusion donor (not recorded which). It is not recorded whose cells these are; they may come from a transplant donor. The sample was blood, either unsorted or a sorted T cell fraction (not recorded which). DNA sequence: TGTGCCAGCAGGGGACTGGGATTTAGCAATCAGCCCCAGCATTTT. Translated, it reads CASRGLGFSNQPQHF. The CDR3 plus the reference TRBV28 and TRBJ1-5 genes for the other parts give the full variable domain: DVKVTQSSRYLVKRTGEKVFLECVQDMDHENMFWYRQDPGLGLRLIYFSYDVKMKEKGDIPEGYSVSREKKERFSLILESASTNQTSMYLCASRGLGFSNQPQHFGDGTRLSIL.